The clone carrying this TCR beta chain was seen a few times. The data stem from a study of T cells in Graves' hyperthyroidism and ophthalmopathy. From RNA transcripts, TCR beta CDR3 regions were amplified. HTBI primers were the set used in a first-round RT-PCR of the TCR CDR3. TCRdb recomputed calls from the multiplex PCR reads with MiXCR, one row per CDR3 protein. The sample includes more than 350,000 distinct CDR3 sequences, roughly 15% of them seen just once. CDR1 and CDR2 (germline): SNHLY, FYNNEI. The junction had 9 bases not matched to a gene; V was cut back by 6 bases and J by 2 bases. CDR3 size: 15 residues.

The chain joins TRBV2 to TRBJ2-7, with TRBD1 identical over 8 bases. This clonotype originated in a woman in her thirties with Graves' hyperthyroidism that later progressed to Graves' ophthalmopathy. Material: blood. The chain's CDR3 is CASSSDRGQAYEQYF. In DNA, the CDR3 is TGTGCCAGCAGCTCTGACAGGGGACAGGCCTACGAGCAGTACTTC.